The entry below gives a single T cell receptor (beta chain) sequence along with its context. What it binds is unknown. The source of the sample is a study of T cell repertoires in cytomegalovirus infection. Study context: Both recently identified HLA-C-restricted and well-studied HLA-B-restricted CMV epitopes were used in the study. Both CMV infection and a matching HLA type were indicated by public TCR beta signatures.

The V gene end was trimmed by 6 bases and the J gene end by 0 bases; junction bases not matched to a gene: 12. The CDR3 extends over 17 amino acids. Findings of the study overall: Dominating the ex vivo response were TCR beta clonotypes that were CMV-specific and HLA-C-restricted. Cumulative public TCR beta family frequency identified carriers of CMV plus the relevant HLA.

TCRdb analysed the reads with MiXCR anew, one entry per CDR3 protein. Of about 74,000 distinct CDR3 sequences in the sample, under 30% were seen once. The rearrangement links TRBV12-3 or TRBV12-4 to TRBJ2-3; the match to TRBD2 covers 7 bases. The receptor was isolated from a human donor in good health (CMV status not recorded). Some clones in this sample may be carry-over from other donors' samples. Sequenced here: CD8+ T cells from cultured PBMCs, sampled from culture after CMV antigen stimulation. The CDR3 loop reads CASSYHLRRGSTDTQYF. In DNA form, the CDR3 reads TGTGCCAGCAGCTACCATTTGCGGCGGGGGAGCACAGATACGCAGTATTTT.